This T cell receptor (beta chain) originates from a study of T cells after yellow fever vaccination. Whole-study findings and limits: The booster response re-showed most primary clones: around 95% CD4, 88% CD8.

The TCR cDNA carried a universal primer site and UMIs from 5'RACE template switching. Each CDR3 protein is one row after TCRdb ran MiXCR on the 5' RACE reads. The sample includes just under 600,000 distinct CDR3 sequences, roughly 13% seen only once; the top ten take around an eighth. Comments on this clonotype: Its antigen is still unknown.

The CDR3 sequence is 15 residues long. Germline CDR1 reads SGHRS; CDR2 reads YFSETQ. V was pared by 1 base and J by 2 bases, with 11 bases between. The TCR comes from a man aged 30 to 45 who received the YFV17D yellow fever vaccine. This sequence joins TRBV5-1 and TRBJ2-3; D remains unclear. The source was PBMCs, collected on the day of the yellow fever booster vaccination. CDR3: CASSLSPAITDTQYF. CDR3 DNA sequence: TGCGCCAGCAGCTTGTCGCCAGCGATCACAGATACGCAGTATTTT.